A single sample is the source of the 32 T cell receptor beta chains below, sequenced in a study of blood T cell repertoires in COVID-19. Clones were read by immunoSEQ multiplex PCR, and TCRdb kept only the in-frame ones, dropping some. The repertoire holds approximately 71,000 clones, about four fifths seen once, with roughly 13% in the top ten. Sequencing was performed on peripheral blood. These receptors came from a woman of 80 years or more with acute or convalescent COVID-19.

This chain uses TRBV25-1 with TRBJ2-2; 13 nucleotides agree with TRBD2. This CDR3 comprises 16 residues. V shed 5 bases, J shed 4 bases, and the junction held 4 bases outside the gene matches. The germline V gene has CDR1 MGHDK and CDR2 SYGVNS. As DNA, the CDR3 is TGTGCCAGCAGTAGACTAGCGGGAGGTGGCACCGGGGAGCTGTTTTTT. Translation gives CASSRLAGGGTGELFF. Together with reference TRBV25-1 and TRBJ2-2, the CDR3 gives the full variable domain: EADIYQTPRYLVIGTGKKITLECSQTMGHDKMYWYQQDPGMELHLIHYSYGVNSTEKGDLSSESTVSRIRTEHFPLTLESARPSHTSQYLCASSRLAGGGTGELFFGEGSRLTVL.

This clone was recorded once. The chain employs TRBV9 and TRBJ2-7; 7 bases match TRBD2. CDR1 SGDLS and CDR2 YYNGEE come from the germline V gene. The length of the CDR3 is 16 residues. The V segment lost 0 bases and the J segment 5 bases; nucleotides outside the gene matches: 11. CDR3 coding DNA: TGTGCCAGCAGCGTAGGAAGTCGAGGGACTAAAAACGAGCAGTACTTC. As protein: CASSVGSRGTKNEQYF.

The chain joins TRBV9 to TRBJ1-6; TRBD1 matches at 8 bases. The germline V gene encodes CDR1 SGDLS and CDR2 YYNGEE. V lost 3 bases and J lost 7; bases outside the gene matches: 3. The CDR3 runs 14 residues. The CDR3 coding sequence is TGTGCCAGCAGCGGCTGGGACAGGAATTCACCCCTCCACTTT. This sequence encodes CASSGWDRNSPLHF.

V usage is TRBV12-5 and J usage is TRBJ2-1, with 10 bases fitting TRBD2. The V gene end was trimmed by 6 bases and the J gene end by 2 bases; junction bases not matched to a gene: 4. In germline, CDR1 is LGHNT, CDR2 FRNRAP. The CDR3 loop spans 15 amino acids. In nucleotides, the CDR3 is TGTGCTAGTGGCCCAAGCGGGAGGGCCTACAATGAGCAGTTCTTC. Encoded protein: CASGPSGRAYNEQFF.

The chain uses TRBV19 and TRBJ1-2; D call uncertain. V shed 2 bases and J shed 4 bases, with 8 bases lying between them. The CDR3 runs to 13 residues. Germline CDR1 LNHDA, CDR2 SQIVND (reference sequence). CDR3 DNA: TGTGCCAGTAGTATAAAACATCTCTATGGCTACACCTTC. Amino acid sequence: CASSIKHLYGYTF. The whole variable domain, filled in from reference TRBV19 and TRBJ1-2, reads DGGITQSPKYLFRKEGQNVTLSCEQNLNHDAMYWYRQDPGQGLRLIYYSQIVNDFQKGDIAEGYSVSREKKESFPLTVTSAQKNPTAFYLCASSIKHLYGYTFGSGTRLTVV.

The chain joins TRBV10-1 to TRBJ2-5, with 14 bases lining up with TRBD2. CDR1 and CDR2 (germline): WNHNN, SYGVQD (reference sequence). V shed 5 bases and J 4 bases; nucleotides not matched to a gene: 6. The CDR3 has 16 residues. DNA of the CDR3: TGCGCCAGCAGTAACACCGGGACTAGCGGGAGAGAGACCCAGTACTTC. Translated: CASSNTGTSGRETQYF.

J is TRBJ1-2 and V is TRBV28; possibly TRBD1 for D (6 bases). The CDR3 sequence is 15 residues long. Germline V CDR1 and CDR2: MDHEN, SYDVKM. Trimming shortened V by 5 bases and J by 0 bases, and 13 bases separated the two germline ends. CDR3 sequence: CASSPGDNPNYGYTF. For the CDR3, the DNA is TGTGCCAGCAGTCCCGGGGACAATCCTAACTATGGCTACACCTTC.

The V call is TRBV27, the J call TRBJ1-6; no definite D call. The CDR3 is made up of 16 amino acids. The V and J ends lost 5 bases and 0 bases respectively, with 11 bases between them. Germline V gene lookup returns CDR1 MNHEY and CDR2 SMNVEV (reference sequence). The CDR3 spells CASSRRESSYNSPLHF. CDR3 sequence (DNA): TGTGCCAGCAGTAGGAGGGAAAGCTCCTATAATTCACCCCTCCACTTT.

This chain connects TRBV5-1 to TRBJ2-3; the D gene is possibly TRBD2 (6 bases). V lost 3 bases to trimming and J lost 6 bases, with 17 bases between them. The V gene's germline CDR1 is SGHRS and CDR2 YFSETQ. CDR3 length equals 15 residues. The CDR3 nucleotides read TGCGCCAGCAGCTGGATCCGTGGGGACTCGGATACGCAGTATTTT. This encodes CASSWIRGDSDTQYF.

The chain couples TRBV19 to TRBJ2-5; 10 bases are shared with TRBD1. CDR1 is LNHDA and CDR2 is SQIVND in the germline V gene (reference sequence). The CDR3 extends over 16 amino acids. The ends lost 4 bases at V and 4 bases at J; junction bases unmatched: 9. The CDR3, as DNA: TGTGCCAGTAGTACCCTGGGGACAGGGGTTCGAGAGACCCAGTACTTC. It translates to CASSTLGTGVRETQYF.

The CDR3 protein is CASRPEGAHNSPLHF. In DNA, the CDR3 is TGTGCCAGCAGACCTGAGGGGGCCCATAATTCACCCCTCCACTTT. J is TRBJ1-6 and V is TRBV7-9; 7 nucleotides line up with TRBD1. Germline V gene lookup returns CDR1 SEHNR and CDR2 FQNEAQ (reference sequence). There are 15 residues in the CDR3. The V gene end was trimmed by 6 bases and the J gene end by 5 bases; junction bases not matched to a gene: 7.

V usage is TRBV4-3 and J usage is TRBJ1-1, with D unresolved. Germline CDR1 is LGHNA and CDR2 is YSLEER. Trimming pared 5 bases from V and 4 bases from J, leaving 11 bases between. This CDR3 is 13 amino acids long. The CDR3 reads CASSKVHGTEAFF. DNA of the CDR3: TGCGCCAGCAGCAAAGTCCACGGCACTGAAGCTTTCTTT.

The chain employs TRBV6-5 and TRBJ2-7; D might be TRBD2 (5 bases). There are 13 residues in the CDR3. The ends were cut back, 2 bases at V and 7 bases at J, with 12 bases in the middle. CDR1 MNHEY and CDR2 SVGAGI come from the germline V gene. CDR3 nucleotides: TGTGCCAGCAGTTACGTCGAGGGCAGGGAGCAGTACTTC. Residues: CASSYVEGREQYF.

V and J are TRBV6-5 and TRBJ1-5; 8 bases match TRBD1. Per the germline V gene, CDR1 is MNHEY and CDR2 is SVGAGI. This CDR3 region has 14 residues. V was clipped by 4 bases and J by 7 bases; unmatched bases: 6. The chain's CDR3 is CASSSDRASQPQHF. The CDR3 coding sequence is TGTGCCAGCAGTTCGGACAGGGCATCCCAGCCCCAGCATTTT.

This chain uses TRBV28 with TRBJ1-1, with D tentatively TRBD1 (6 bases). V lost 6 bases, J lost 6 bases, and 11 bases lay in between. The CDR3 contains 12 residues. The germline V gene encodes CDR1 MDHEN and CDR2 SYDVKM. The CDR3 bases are TGTGCCAGCAGCCTAGGACAGCCTGAAGCTTTCTTT. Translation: CASSLGQPEAFF.

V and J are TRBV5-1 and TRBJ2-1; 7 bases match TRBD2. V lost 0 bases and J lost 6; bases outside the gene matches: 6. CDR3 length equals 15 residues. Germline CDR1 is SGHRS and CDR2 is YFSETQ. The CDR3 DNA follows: TGCGCCAGCAGCTTGGAGGGACTATCACTCAATGAGCAGTTCTTC. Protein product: CASSLEGLSLNEQFF.

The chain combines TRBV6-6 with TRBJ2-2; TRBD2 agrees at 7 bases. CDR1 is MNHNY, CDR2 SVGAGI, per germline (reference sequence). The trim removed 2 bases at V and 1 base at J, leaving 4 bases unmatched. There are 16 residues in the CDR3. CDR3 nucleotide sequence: TGTGCCAGCAGTTACCCGGCTAGCGGGAACACCGGGGAGCTGTTTTTT. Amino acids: CASSYPASGNTGELFF.

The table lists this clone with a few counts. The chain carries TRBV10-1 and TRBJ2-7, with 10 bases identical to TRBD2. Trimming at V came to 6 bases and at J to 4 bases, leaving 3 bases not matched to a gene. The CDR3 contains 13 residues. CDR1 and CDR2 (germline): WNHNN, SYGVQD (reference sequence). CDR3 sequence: CASSGLAAYEQYF. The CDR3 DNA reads TGCGCCAGCAGCGGACTAGCGGCGTACGAGCAGTACTTC.

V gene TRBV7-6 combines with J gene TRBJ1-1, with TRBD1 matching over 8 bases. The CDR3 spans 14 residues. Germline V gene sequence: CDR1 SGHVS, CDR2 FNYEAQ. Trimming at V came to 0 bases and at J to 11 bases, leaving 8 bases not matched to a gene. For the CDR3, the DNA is TGTGCCAGCAGCTTAGCTCAGGGGGCCGGAGGGGCTTTCTTT. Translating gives CASSLAQGAGGAFF.

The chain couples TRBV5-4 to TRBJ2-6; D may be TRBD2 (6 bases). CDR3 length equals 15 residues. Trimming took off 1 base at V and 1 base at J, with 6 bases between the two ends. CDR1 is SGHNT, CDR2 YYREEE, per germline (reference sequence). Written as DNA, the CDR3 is TGTGCCAGCAGCTTGCGGGGGTCTGGGGCCAACGTCCTGACTTTC. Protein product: CASSLRGSGANVLTF.

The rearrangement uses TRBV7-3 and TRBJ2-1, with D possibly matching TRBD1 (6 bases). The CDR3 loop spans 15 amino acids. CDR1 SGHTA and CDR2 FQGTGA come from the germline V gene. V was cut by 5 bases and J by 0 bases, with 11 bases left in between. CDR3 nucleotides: TGTGCCAGCAGCGAAAGGGGGAGCTCCTACAATGAGCAGTTCTTC. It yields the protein CASSERGSSYNEQFF.

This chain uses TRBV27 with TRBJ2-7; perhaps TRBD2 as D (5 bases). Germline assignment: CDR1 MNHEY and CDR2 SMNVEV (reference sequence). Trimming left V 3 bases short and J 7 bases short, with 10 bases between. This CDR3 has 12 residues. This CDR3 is CASSFRTGEQYF. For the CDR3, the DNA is TGTGCCAGCAGTTTCAGGACGGGGGAGCAGTACTTC.

The CDR3 DNA reads TGCGCCAGCAGCGCCGGGACAGTGGGACAAGAGACCCAGTACTTC. Amino acid sequence: CASSAGTVGQETQYF. V usage is TRBV5-1 and J usage is TRBJ2-5, with 7 positions matching TRBD1. CDR1 is SGHRS and CDR2 is YFSETQ in the germline V gene. The V and J ends lost 4 bases and 2 bases, in that order; junction bases with no gene match: 8. There are 15 residues in the CDR3.

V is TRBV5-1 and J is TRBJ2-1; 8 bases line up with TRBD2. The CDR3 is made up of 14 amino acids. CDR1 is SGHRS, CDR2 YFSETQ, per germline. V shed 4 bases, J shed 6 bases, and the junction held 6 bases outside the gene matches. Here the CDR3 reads CASSGGGLANEQFF. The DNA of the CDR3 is TGCGCCAGCAGCGGGGGCGGACTAGCCAATGAGCAGTTCTTC.

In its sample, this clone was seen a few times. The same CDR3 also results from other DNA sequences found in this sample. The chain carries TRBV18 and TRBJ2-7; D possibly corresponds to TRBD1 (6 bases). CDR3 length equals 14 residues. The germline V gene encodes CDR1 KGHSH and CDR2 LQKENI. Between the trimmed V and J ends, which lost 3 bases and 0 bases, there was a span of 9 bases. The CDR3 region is CASSPLQGSYEQYF. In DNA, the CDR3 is TGTGCCAGCTCACCTCTACAGGGCTCCTACGAGCAGTACTTC.

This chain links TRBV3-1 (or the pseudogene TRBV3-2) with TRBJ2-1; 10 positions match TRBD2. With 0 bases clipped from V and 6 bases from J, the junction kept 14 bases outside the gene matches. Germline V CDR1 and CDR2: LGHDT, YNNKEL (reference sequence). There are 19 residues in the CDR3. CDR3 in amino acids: CASSQDWNSGRPPPNEQFF. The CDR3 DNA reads TGTGCCAGCAGCCAAGATTGGAATAGCGGGAGGCCCCCGCCCAATGAGCAGTTCTTC.

DNA of the CDR3: TGTGCCAGCAGTCATAGCGGGAGGCCTCCCTACGAGCAGTACTTC. Translating gives CASSHSGRPPYEQYF. This sequence joins TRBV9 and TRBJ2-7; TRBD2 aligns across 10 bases. This CDR3 has 15 amino acids. Germline lookup yields CDR1 SGDLS and CDR2 YYNGEE. After removal of 5 bases from V and 2 bases from J, the junction contained 7 bases not matched to a gene.

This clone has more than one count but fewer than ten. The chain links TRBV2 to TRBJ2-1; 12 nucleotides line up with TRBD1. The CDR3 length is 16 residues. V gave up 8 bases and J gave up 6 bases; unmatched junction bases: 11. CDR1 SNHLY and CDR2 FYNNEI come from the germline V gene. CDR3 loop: CASYRDRGLGSNEQFF. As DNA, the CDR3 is TGTGCCAGCTACCGGGACAGGGGGCTCGGTTCCAATGAGCAGTTCTTC.

In DNA form, the CDR3 reads TGTGCCAGCGTACAGGCAGCTGGAAACACCATATATTTT. This gives the protein CASVQAAGNTIYF. The genes are TRBV25-1 and TRBJ1-3, with a tentative D call TRBD1 (5 bases). Trimming stripped 8 bases from V and 2 bases from J, with 10 bases between. There are 13 residues in the CDR3. Germline V lookup: CDR1 MGHDK, CDR2 SYGVNS.

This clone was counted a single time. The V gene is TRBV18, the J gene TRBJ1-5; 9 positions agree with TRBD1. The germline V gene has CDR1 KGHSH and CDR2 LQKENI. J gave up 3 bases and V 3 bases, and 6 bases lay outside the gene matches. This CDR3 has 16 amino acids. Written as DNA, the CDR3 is TGTGCCAGCTCACCCGAGACAGGGGGTCTCAATCAGCCCCAGCATTTT. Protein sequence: CASSPETGGLNQPQHF.

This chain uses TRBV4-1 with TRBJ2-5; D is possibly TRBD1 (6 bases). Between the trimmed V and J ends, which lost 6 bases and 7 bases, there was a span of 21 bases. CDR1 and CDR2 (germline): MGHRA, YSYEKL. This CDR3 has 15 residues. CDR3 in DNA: TGCGCCAGCAGTGAGTTCTCCGGGACAAGGGTGACCCAGTACTTC. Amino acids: CASSEFSGTRVTQYF.

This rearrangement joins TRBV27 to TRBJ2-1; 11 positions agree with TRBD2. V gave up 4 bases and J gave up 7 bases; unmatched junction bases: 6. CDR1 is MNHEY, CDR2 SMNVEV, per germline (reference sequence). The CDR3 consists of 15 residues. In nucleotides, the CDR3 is TGTGCCAGCAGTTACGGGACTAGCGGAGAAAATGAGCAGTTCTTC. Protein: CASSYGTSGENEQFF.